The 6 T cell receptor beta chains below all came from one sample that was sequenced in a study of T cells in Graves' hyperthyroidism and ophthalmopathy. Regions amplified from RNA transcripts were the TCR beta CDR3 regions. First-round RT-PCR of the TCR CDR3 relied on the HTBI primer set. In TCRdb, the multiplex PCR reads were re-called with MiXCR into one record per CDR3 protein. The sample lists fewer than 250,000 distinct CDR3 sequences; about a sixth were seen once. Sequenced sample: blood. The source of these receptors is a young woman with Graves' ophthalmopathy.

This clonotype was recorded many times. The rearrangement links TRBV2 to TRBJ2-5; D is uncertain. Germline lookup yields CDR1 SNHLY and CDR2 FYNNEI. The length of the CDR3 is 15 residues. V lost 1 base to trimming and J lost 5 bases, with 14 bases between them. The CDR3 is CASSEEAFSGETQYF. In DNA form, the CDR3 reads TGTGCCAGCAGTGAAGAGGCATTTTCTGGCGAGACCCAGTACTTC.

This clonotype appeared a single time. J is TRBJ1-1 and V is TRBV20-1, with no clear D. Trimming removed 3 bases from V and 0 bases from J, with 11 bases in between. There are 14 residues in the CDR3. Germline V gives CDR1 DFQATT, CDR2 SNEGSKA (reference sequence). CDR3 amino acids: CSASPKGMNTEAFF. CDR3 in DNA: TGCAGTGCTAGCCCAAAAGGCATGAACACTGAAGCTTTCTTT.

This clonotype has ten or more counts. The V call is TRBV14, the J call TRBJ2-1; no reliable D call. Trimming shortened V by 1 base and J by 6 bases, and 10 bases separated the two germline ends. Germline V gives CDR1 SGHDN, CDR2 FVKESK. CDR3 length: 14 residues. The CDR3 DNA reads as TGTGCCAGCAGCCAAGCTTCTCGCTTCAATGAGCAGTTCTTC. This codes for CASSQASRFNEQFF.

This clonotype was seen at least ten times. The chain has TRBV14 and TRBJ2-1; TRBD2 matches at 14 bases. Germline CDR1 SGHDN, CDR2 FVKESK. The J segment lost 0 bases and the V segment lost 4 bases, leaving 11 bases of the junction unmatched. The CDR3 covers 20 residues. This CDR3 is CASSPLPGLAGDFSYNEQFF. The DNA of the CDR3 is TGTGCCAGCAGCCCCTTACCGGGACTAGCGGGAGATTTCTCCTACAATGAGCAGTTCTTC.

The rearrangement links TRBV19 to TRBJ1-1; TRBD1 is a possible D gene (5 bases). This CDR3 region has 15 residues. The germline CDR1 and CDR2 sequences are LNHDA and SQIVND (reference sequence). The ends were cut back, 6 bases at V and 8 bases at J, with 22 bases in the middle. Here the CDR3 reads CASRNKGEGQGEAFF. In DNA form, the CDR3 reads TGTGCCAGTAGGAATAAAGGTGAAGGGCAGGGAGAAGCTTTCTTT.

This clonotype was detected ten times or more. J is TRBJ2-5 and V is TRBV12-3 or TRBV12-4; weak D call: TRBD1 (5 bases). Trimming shortened V by 4 bases and J by 4 bases, and 10 bases separated the two germline ends. The CDR3 is 13 amino acids. The CDR3 DNA is TGTGCCAGCAGTTCCGGTAGGGGAGAGACCCAGTACTTC. This sequence encodes CASSSGRGETQYF.